The T cell receptor (beta chain) under discussion was sequenced for a study of T cells in localized non-small cell lung cancer. Findings and caveats of the study: Highest T cell clonality was seen in uninvolved adjacent lung, surpassing that measured in tumor. Median detection of top 100 tumor clones in adjacent lung was 55 to 60 clones.

Profiled with immunoSEQ multiplex PCR; TCRdb holds only in-frame clones, not every one. The sample lists fewer than 12,000 clones, more than 45% occurring once. As concerns this clone: The antigen is unknown.

The germline gives CDR1 SGHNT, CDR2 YENEEA. V lost 3 bases to trimming and J lost 5 bases; unmatched junction nucleotides: 10. CDR3 size: 17 residues. The rearrangement joins TRBV11-3 to TRBJ2-7; 13 nucleotides agree with TRBD2. This clonotype originated in a woman aged 35 to 70 with stage II squamous cell lung carcinoma. This sample comprised lymph node tissue, obtained before any cancer treatment. The CDR3 sequence: CASSFSGTSGTYNEQYF. In DNA form, the CDR3 reads TGTGCCAGCAGCTTCTCCGGGACTAGCGGGACCTATAACGAGCAGTACTTC.